These 32 T cell receptor beta chains originate from one sample sequenced in a study of cytomegalovirus exposure and HLA in healthy donors. The PCR was carried out with 60 Vbeta primers and 13 Jbeta primers. Produced via immunoSEQ multiplex PCR; TCRdb's table is partial and in-frame only. The table lists 97,000 or so clones, more than 70% of them singletons. The sample taken for sequencing was PBMCs. The source of these receptors is a male donor in good health and CMV-seropositive.

This chain links TRBV2 with TRBJ1-1; the match to TRBD1 covers 7 bases. V trimming: 4 bases; J trimming: 6 bases; junction bases outside the gene matches: 11. Germline V gene lookup returns CDR1 SNHLY and CDR2 FYNNEI. The CDR3 has 15 amino acids. Here the CDR3 reads CASSGLGGASSEAFF. Written as DNA, the CDR3 is TGTGCCAGCAGTGGTTTAGGGGGCGCGAGTTCTGAAGCTTTCTTT.

This clone turned up a few times. The J gene is TRBJ2-4, the V gene TRBV13, with 9 bases lining up with TRBD1. The CDR3 sequence is 15 residues long. Trimming took 4 bases from V and 0 from J; bases not matched to a gene: 1. Germline loops: CDR1 PRHDT, CDR2 FYEKMQ (reference sequence). The CDR3 loop is CASSWTGEAKNIQYF. CDR3 nucleotides: TGTGCCAGCAGCTGGACAGGGGAAGCCAAAAACATTCAGTACTTC.

The chain combines TRBV4-1 with TRBJ2-3, with D unresolved. CDR1 MGHRA and CDR2 YSYEKL come from the germline V gene. CDR3 length: 14 amino acids. V gave up 1 base and J gave up 0 bases, with 5 bases separating them. The CDR3 region is CASSQGGSTDTQYF. Written as DNA, the CDR3 is TGCGCCAGCAGCCAAGGCGGTAGCACAGATACGCAGTATTTT.

This chain's CDR3 is CASSQAAGPSQETQYF. In DNA, the CDR3 is TGTGCCAGCAGCCAAGCCGCGGGGCCCTCCCAAGAGACCCAGTACTTC. The chain carries TRBV4-2 and TRBJ2-5; the D gene is possibly TRBD2 (6 bases). The ends were cut back, 1 base at V and 1 base at J, with 13 bases in the middle. CDR3 size: 16 residues. Germline V lookup: CDR1 LGHNA, CDR2 YNFKEQ.

This clone occurred a few times. This chain uses TRBV7-9 with TRBJ2-7; 7 bases agree with TRBD2. V shed 5 bases and J 5 bases; nucleotides not matched to a gene: 12. This CDR3 has 15 amino acids. Germline CDR1 SEHNR, CDR2 FQNEAQ (reference sequence). The DNA of the CDR3 is TGTGCCAGCAGCCCTCGACTAGCCCCTGTGGACGAGCAGTACTTC. The encoded protein is CASSPRLAPVDEQYF. Using reference TRBV7-9 and TRBJ2-7 for the parts outside the CDR3, the full variable domain is DTGVSQNPRHKITKRGQNVTFRCDPISEHNRLYWYRQTLGQGPEFLTYFQNEAQLEKSRLLSDRFSAERPKGSFSTLEIQRTEQGDSAMYLCASSPRLAPVDEQYFGPGTRLTVT.

The gene calls are TRBV7-6 and TRBJ1-5, with TRBD1 matching over 8 bases. The CDR3 contains 15 residues. Germline V gene sequence: CDR1 SGHVS, CDR2 FNYEAQ. Losses at the gene ends were 2 bases for V and 5 bases for J; bases not matched to a gene: 5. CDR3 loop: CASSLQDRVDQPQHF. The CDR3 coding sequence is TGTGCCAGCAGCTTACAGGACAGGGTCGATCAGCCCCAGCATTTT.

With regard to this clone: The junction and the germline gene differ at one end; a read error may be behind it. The rearrangement joins TRBV5-4 to TRBJ2-3; perhaps TRBD1 as D (7 bases). Germline V CDR1 and CDR2: SGHNT, YYREEE (reference sequence). There are 14 residues in the CDR3. The chain's CDR3 is CAGSLEGRGSTQYF. In DNA form, the CDR3 reads TGTGCCGGCAGCTTGGAGGGCAGGGGGAGTACGCAGTATTTT.

The chain has TRBV7-9 and TRBJ2-1; 8 bases match TRBD2. V lost 11 bases to trimming and J lost 4 bases; unmatched junction nucleotides: 10. Germline CDR1 and CDR2: SEHNR and FQNEAQ (reference sequence). The CDR3 runs to 14 residues. The CDR3 nucleotides read TGTGCCTCGATCCGGGGGGGCGCTTACAATGAGCAGTTCTTC. Translated, it gives CASIRGGAYNEQFF.

The chain uses TRBV11-3 and TRBJ2-5; the D gene is possibly TRBD2 (6 bases). Per the germline V gene, CDR1 is SGHNT and CDR2 is YENEEA. V was pared by 4 bases and J by 4 bases, with 7 bases between. This CDR3 spans 12 amino acids. The chain's CDR3 is CASSYGRETQYF. As DNA, the CDR3 is TGTGCCAGCAGCTACGGGAGAGAGACCCAGTACTTC.

The rearrangement joins TRBV7-8 to TRBJ2-2; 10 bases are a match to TRBD1. The germline CDR1 and CDR2 sequences are SGHVS and FQNEAQ. With V trimmed by 6 bases and J by 8 bases, 9 bases remained unmatched. The CDR3 totals 15 residues. DNA of the CDR3: TGTGCCAGCAGGAGGGGGACAGGGGTTGAGGGGGAGCTGTTTTTT. This gives the protein CASRRGTGVEGELFF. Using reference TRBV7-8 and TRBJ2-2 for the parts outside the CDR3, the full variable domain is GAGVSQSPRYKVAKRGQDVALRCDPISGHVSLFWYQQALGQGPEFLTYFQNEAQLDKSGLPSDRFFAERPEGSVSTLKIQRTQQEDSAVYLCASRRGTGVEGELFFGEGSRLTVL.

The chain has TRBV29-1 and TRBJ2-7, with TRBD1 identical over 12 bases. Germline V gene data show CDR1 as SQVTM and CDR2 as ANQGSEA. The V and J ends lost 0 bases and 5 bases, in that order; junction bases with no gene match: 8. The CDR3 length is 16 residues. CDR3 in amino acids: CSVEDPGQGAPDEQYF. CDR3 coding DNA: TGCAGCGTTGAAGATCCGGGACAGGGGGCGCCTGACGAGCAGTACTTC.

The genes are TRBV5-4 and TRBJ2-1; TRBD1 matches at 7 bases. Per germline, CDR1 SGHNT and CDR2 YYREEE (reference sequence). This CDR3 comprises 16 residues. Trimming removed 4 bases from V and 4 bases from J; junction bases left unmatched: 11. CDR3 in DNA: TGTGCCAGCAGCACGGGCCTGACAGGGTCTTACAATGAGCAGTTCTTC. Amino acids: CASSTGLTGSYNEQFF.

This clone was counted a single time. The V call is TRBV4-1, the J call TRBJ2-5, with D uncertain. Germline V gene data show CDR1 as MGHRA and CDR2 as YSYEKL. The length of the CDR3 is 15 residues. The V and J ends lost 5 bases and 1 base respectively, with 14 bases between them. In nucleotides, the CDR3 is TGCGCCAGCAGCGAAATCGCAGACATCCAAGAGACCCAGTACTTC. Encoded protein: CASSEIADIQETQYF.

This clone was detected only a few times. The chain links TRBV4-1 to TRBJ2-7; the D gene is possibly TRBD1 (6 bases). Germline V gene lookup returns CDR1 MGHRA and CDR2 YSYEKL. Between the trimmed V and J ends, which lost 4 bases and 0 bases, there was a span of 10 bases. The CDR3 length is 14 residues. The CDR3 DNA is TGCGCCAGCAGCCGGGAGACAGGCTCCTACGAGCAGTACTTC. It codes for CASSRETGSYEQYF.

The chain is built from TRBV5-1 and TRBJ2-5; 10 nucleotides agree with TRBD1. Per the germline V gene, CDR1 is SGHRS and CDR2 is YFSETQ. The CDR3 consists of 16 residues. J lost 4 bases, V lost 4 bases, and 10 bases had no gene match. CDR3: CASSQLGTGAGETQYF. The CDR3 DNA reads as TGCGCCAGCAGCCAGCTCGGGACAGGGGCGGGAGAGACCCAGTACTTC.

The chain links TRBV12-2 to TRBJ2-3; the DNA was not used to check the table's D call, TRBD2. TRBV12-2 is labeled a pseudogene. This CDR3 has 16 residues. Written as DNA, the CDR3 is TGTGCAAGTCGCCCAGCAGCGGGAGCCCTCAGAGATACGCAGTATTTT. Translation: CASRPAAGALRDTQYF.

The chain uses TRBV14 and TRBJ2-1, with TRBD2 as a possible D gene (5 bases). V was cut by 4 bases and J by 5 bases, with 9 bases left in between. Germline V gives CDR1 SGHDN, CDR2 FVKESK. The CDR3 has 13 amino acids. CDR3 coding DNA: TGTGCCAGCAGCCTCGGGATCCACAATGAGCAGTTCTTC. Its translation: CASSLGIHNEQFF. The complete variable domain, with remaining parts taken from reference TRBV14 and TRBJ2-1, reads EAGVTQFPSHSVIEKGQTVTLRCDPISGHDNLYWYRRVMGKEIKFLLHFVKESKQDESGMPNNRFLAERTGGTYSTLKVQPAELEDSGVYFCASSLGIHNEQFFGPGTRLTVL.

In this sample, this clone turned up a few times. This chain joins TRBV19 and TRBJ2-1, with no clear D. Germline V gene data show CDR1 as LNHDA and CDR2 as SQIVND (reference sequence). This CDR3 is built from 13 residues. V was trimmed by 6 bases and J by 6 bases, leaving 12 bases between them. DNA for the CDR3: TGTGCCAGTAGAAGAGACATCCTCAATGAGCAGTTCTTC. It specifies CASRRDILNEQFF. Based on the CDR3 plus reference TRBV19 and TRBJ2-1, the full variable domain is DGGITQSPKYLFRKEGQNVTLSCEQNLNHDAMYWYRQDPGQGLRLIYYSQIVNDFQKGDIAEGYSVSREKKESFPLTVTSAQKNPTAFYLCASRRDILNEQFFGPGTRLTVL.

The J gene is TRBJ1-2, the V gene TRBV6-5; D uncertain. V lost 2 bases, J lost 4 bases, and 14 bases lay in between. CDR1 and CDR2 from the germline V gene are MNHEY and SVGAGI. This CDR3 comprises 15 residues. The CDR3 loop is CASSYAGSRLYGYTF. The DNA for the CDR3 is TGTGCCAGCAGTTACGCGGGGAGCAGACTCTATGGCTACACCTTC.

The genes are TRBV5-4 and TRBJ2-5, with D perhaps matching TRBD2 (6 bases). Germline V gene data show CDR1 as SGHNT and CDR2 as YYREEE (reference sequence). Trimming cost V 2 bases and J 5 bases, with 13 bases left between them. The CDR3 is 14 residues long. CDR3 region: CASSLGGSRETQYF. The CDR3 DNA reads as TGTGCCAGCAGCTTAGGAGGGTCTCGTGAGACCCAGTACTTC.

J is TRBJ2-5 and V is TRBV7-8; the match to TRBD2 covers 9 bases. The CDR3 consists of 15 residues. V shed 5 bases and J 0 bases; nucleotides not matched to a gene: 4. Germline CDR1 and CDR2: SGHVS and FQNEAQ. CDR3 in DNA: TGTGCCAGCAGCCCGGGACTAGCCTACCAAGAGACCCAGTACTTC. This codes for CASSPGLAYQETQYF.

The chain joins TRBV30 to TRBJ1-5, with 9 bases fitting TRBD1. Germline lookup yields CDR1 GTSNPN and CDR2 SVGIG (reference sequence). Trimming took 0 bases from V and 2 from J; bases not matched to a gene: 8. The CDR3 runs to 17 residues. CDR3 protein: CAWSVQGAPRGNQPQHF. In DNA, the CDR3 is TGTGCCTGGAGTGTACAGGGGGCGCCCCGGGGCAATCAGCCCCAGCATTTT.

The chain uses TRBV5-8 and TRBJ2-3; the match to TRBD2 covers 9 bases. CDR1 SGHTS and CDR2 YDEGEE come from the germline V gene. CDR3 length: 14 amino acids. V shed 4 bases and J 4 bases; nucleotides not matched to a gene: 4. The CDR3 spells CASSPKREADTQYF. The DNA for the CDR3 is TGTGCCAGCAGCCCAAAGCGGGAGGCAGATACGCAGTATTTT.

This chain links TRBV7-2 with TRBJ1-5, with 8 positions matching TRBD1. The length of the CDR3 is 15 residues. Germline-derived CDR1 and CDR2 are SGHTA and FQGNSA. V was clipped by 4 bases and J by 3 bases; unmatched bases: 5. CDR3 protein: CASSSGTGPNQPQHF. Here the CDR3 DNA reads TGTGCCAGCAGCTCCGGGACAGGTCCCAATCAGCCCCAGCATTTT.

The chain employs TRBV5-1 and TRBJ1-1; 11 bases align to TRBD1. This CDR3 has 17 residues. V trimming: 3 bases; J trimming: 4 bases; junction bases outside the gene matches: 11. The germline CDR1 and CDR2 sequences are SGHRS and YFSETQ. The CDR3 bases are TGCGCCAGCAGCTCGTGGACAGGGGGCGAAAGGATCACTGAAGCTTTCTTT. Protein product: CASSSWTGGERITEAFF.

As to this clone: An end of the junction does not agree with germline; a read error may underlie this. The chain joins TRBV5-4 to TRBJ2-4, with a tentative D call TRBD1 (6 bases). CDR1 SGHNT and CDR2 YYREEE come from the germline V gene (reference sequence). The CDR3 loop spans 15 amino acids. The CDR3 coding sequence is TGTGCCAGCAGCGCCTCGACAGGTCCGAGGAACAGTCAGTACTTC. It specifies CASSASTGPRNSQYF. The whole variable domain, remainder taken from reference TRBV5-4 and TRBJ2-4, is ETGVTQSPTHLIKTRGQQVTLRCSSQSGHNTVSWYQQALGQGPQFIFQYYREEENGRGNFPPRFSGLQFPNYSSELNVNALELDDSALYLCASSASTGPRNSQYFGAGTRLSVL.

This chain connects TRBV30 to TRBJ2-3; D is possibly TRBD2 (6 bases). The V gene lost 1 base and the J gene lost 10 bases, with 15 bases spanning the gap. CDR1 is GTSNPN, CDR2 SVGIG, per germline (reference sequence). The CDR3 is made up of 13 amino acids. The CDR3 bases are TGTGCCTGGAGTGAGATAGGAGGGAGAGCGCAGTATTTT. Translation: CAWSEIGGRAQYF.

J is TRBJ2-7 and V is TRBV7-8, with unresolved D. The V gene lost 1 base and the J gene lost 1 base, with 5 bases spanning the gap. The CDR3 contains 13 residues. Germline V gene sequence: CDR1 SGHVS, CDR2 FQNEAQ. CDR3: CASSLVESYEQYF. The CDR3 nucleotides are TGTGCCAGCAGCTTAGTAGAATCCTACGAGCAGTACTTC.

The gene calls are TRBV7-3 and TRBJ1-3, with TRBD1 matching over 12 bases. From germline, CDR1 is SGHTA and CDR2 FQGTGA. This CDR3 is 17 amino acids long. After removal of 1 base from V and 2 bases from J, the junction contained 3 bases not matched to a gene. DNA of the CDR3: TGTGCCAGCAGCTTAAGGGGACAGGGGGCGACTGGAAACACCATATATTTT. It encodes CASSLRGQGATGNTIYF.

The chain uses TRBV11-1 and TRBJ2-7; D possibly corresponds to TRBD2 (6 bases). CDR1 is SGHAT and CDR2 is FQDESV in the germline V gene (reference sequence). This CDR3 is 15 amino acids long. The germline V and J ends were trimmed by 5 bases and 3 bases, with 17 bases remaining between them. CDR3 DNA: TGTGCCAGCAGCCTAGAGGGAGGTTGGATCTACGAGCAGTACTTC. Translated: CASSLEGGWIYEQYF.

This chain uses TRBV6-6 with TRBJ1-5, with D maybe TRBD1 (5 bases). CDR3 length: 13 amino acids. Germline values: CDR1 MNHNY, CDR2 SVGAGI (reference sequence). With 2 bases removed from V and 5 bases from J, the gap between germline ends came to 7 bases. In DNA form, the CDR3 reads TGTGCCAGCAGTTACGGCAGGGATCAGCCCCAGCATTTT. It codes for CASSYGRDQPQHF.

The genes are TRBV27 and TRBJ1-5; 9 nucleotides match TRBD1. The CDR3 runs to 17 residues. Germline V gene lookup returns CDR1 MNHEY and CDR2 SMNVEV (reference sequence). V shed 6 bases and J 0 bases; nucleotides not matched to a gene: 9. This CDR3 reads CASRTGTGTYSNQPQHF. The DNA for the CDR3 is TGTGCCAGCAGGACCGGGACAGGGACCTATAGCAATCAGCCCCAGCATTTT.